The next 19 T cell receptor beta chains were all read from a single sample in a study of memory CD4+ T cells and cytomegalovirus serostatus. The sort gate was single viable CD3+CD4+CD8-CD45RO+ cells for memory CD4+ T cells. Method: immunoSEQ multiplex PCR; TCRdb's copy keeps in-frame clones and lacks some. The table includes 50,000 to 55,000 clones, about 73% detected once. Sample: memory CD4+ T cells from blood. These receptors all come from an adult in good health and CMV-seronegative.

The genes are TRBV6-5 and TRBJ2-7; D not resolved. Trimming pared 0 bases from V and 3 bases from J, leaving 9 bases between. Germline V lookup: CDR1 MNHEY, CDR2 SVGAGI. The CDR3 loop spans 14 amino acids. CDR3 coding DNA: TGTGCCAGCAGTTACTCCTTCGGGCACTACGAGCAGTACTTC. This sequence encodes CASSYSFGHYEQYF.

J is TRBJ2-2 and V is TRBV11-2; 11 nucleotides line up with TRBD2. The CDR3 totals 18 residues. The J segment lost 3 bases and the V segment lost 6 bases, leaving 12 bases of the junction unmatched. Per germline, CDR1 SGHAT and CDR2 FQNNGV. In nucleotides, the CDR3 is TGTGCCAGCAGAACAGGGACTAGCGGAGGGAGACACACCGGGGAGCTGTTTTTT. It encodes CASRTGTSGGRHTGELFF.

The chain uses TRBV30 and TRBJ1-2, with a weak D call TRBD1 (6 bases). Germline V gene lookup returns CDR1 GTSNPN and CDR2 SVGIG (reference sequence). The CDR3 spans 15 residues. The V end lost 3 bases, the J end lost 3 bases, and 17 bases lay between the germline ends. CDR3 nucleotides: TGTGCCTGGAGGGGGACTCAAGGGGGGGACTATGGCTACACCTTC. The encoded protein is CAWRGTQGGDYGYTF.

The chain combines TRBV5-1 with TRBJ2-1; 10 bases are shared with TRBD2. The germline V gene has CDR1 SGHRS and CDR2 YFSETQ. Germline trimming cut 4 bases from V and 5 bases from J; bases unmatched to any gene: 6. The CDR3 consists of 15 residues. The CDR3 sequence is CASSTGTSANNEQFF. The CDR3 coding sequence is TGCGCCAGCAGCACCGGGACTAGCGCAAACAATGAGCAGTTCTTC.

The chain recombines TRBV2 with TRBJ2-7; no clear D. Germline V gives CDR1 SNHLY, CDR2 FYNNEI. This CDR3 is 14 amino acids long. Trimming shortened V by 2 bases and J by 6 bases, and 14 bases separated the two germline ends. DNA of the CDR3: TGTGCCAGCAGTGAATGGTACGGGCTCGGCGAGCAGTACTTC. Residues: CASSEWYGLGEQYF.

This clone was seen a few times. The V and J genes are TRBV11-3 and TRBJ1-1; 7 nucleotides agree with TRBD1. The CDR3 has 11 residues. V shed 5 bases, J shed 9 bases, and the junction held 3 bases outside the gene matches. Per the germline V gene, CDR1 is SGHNT and CDR2 is YENEEA. CDR3 nucleotide sequence: TGTGCCAGCAGCCTGGGACAGAAAGCTTTCTTT. Translated: CASSLGQKAFF.

CDR3 amino acids: CATSRDLTGGQPQHF. In DNA form, the CDR3 reads TGTGCCACCAGCAGAGACCTGACAGGCGGTCAGCCCCAGCATTTT. The V gene is TRBV15, the J gene TRBJ1-5; D possibly corresponds to TRBD1 (6 bases). The germline gives CDR1 LNHNV, CDR2 YYDKDF (reference sequence). The CDR3 spans 15 residues. The germline V and J ends were trimmed by 0 bases and 6 bases, with 12 bases remaining between them.

V and J are TRBV7-9 and TRBJ2-5; D is ambiguous. The germline CDR1 and CDR2 sequences are SEHNR and FQNEAQ (reference sequence). CDR3 length equals 15 residues. The ends were cut back, 3 bases at V and 5 bases at J, with 16 bases in the middle. The CDR3 DNA is TGTGCCAGCAGCTTTTCGTCTACCTCCGGGGAGACCCAGTACTTC. Translating it yields CASSFSSTSGETQYF.

The rearrangement uses TRBV2 and TRBJ1-1; D is uncertain. V was trimmed by 0 bases and J by 4 bases, leaving 12 bases between them. Germline V CDR1 and CDR2: SNHLY, FYNNEI. This CDR3 contains 15 residues. The CDR3, as DNA: TGTGCCAGCAGTGAAGCGCCTAAGAGAACCACTGAAGCTTTCTTT. Its translation: CASSEAPKRTTEAFF.

The chain joins TRBV28 to TRBJ1-4; D perhaps matches TRBD1 (5 bases). Germline V gene lookup returns CDR1 MDHEN and CDR2 SYDVKM. Trimming cost V 8 bases and J 6 bases, with 10 bases left between them. The CDR3 is 12 amino acids. The CDR3 sequence: CASRDGHEKLFF. The CDR3 DNA sequence: TGTGCCAGCCGGGACGGCCATGAAAAACTGTTTTTT.

The chain couples TRBV6-1 to TRBJ1-6; the D is unclear. The CDR3 extends over 12 amino acids. Germline V lookup: CDR1 MNHNS, CDR2 SASEGT. Trimming took 6 bases from V and 7 from J, leaving 7 bases between them. CDR3 sequence reads: CASRKQNSPLHF. The CDR3 DNA reads TGTGCCAGCAGGAAGCAAAATTCACCCCTCCACTTT.

The gene calls are TRBV6-5 and TRBJ1-4; 10 bases align to TRBD1. Per germline, CDR1 MNHEY and CDR2 SVGAGI. V shed 6 bases and J 6 bases; nucleotides not matched to a gene: 4. The CDR3 runs to 14 residues. This CDR3 reads CASSRGQGDEKLFF. The DNA of the CDR3 is TGTGCCAGCAGCCGAGGACAGGGGGATGAAAAACTGTTTTTT.

The chain carries TRBV30 and TRBJ2-7; D unresolved. The V gene's germline CDR1 is GTSNPN and CDR2 SVGIG (reference sequence). The CDR3 has 11 residues. Trimming removed 3 bases at V and 3 bases at J, with 6 bases between. CDR3 amino acids: CAWRTNYEQYF. The CDR3 DNA reads as TGTGCCTGGAGAACAAACTACGAGCAGTACTTC.

The chain couples TRBV6-6 to TRBJ1-5, with no clear D. V lost 1 base and J lost 7, with 5 bases in between. The length of the CDR3 is 12 residues. The germline V gene has CDR1 MNHNY and CDR2 SVGAGI (reference sequence). The CDR3 sequence is CASSYWSQPQHF. The CDR3 DNA reads TGTGCCAGCAGTTACTGGTCCCAGCCCCAGCATTTT.

V usage is TRBV25-1 and J usage is TRBJ1-6, with 11 positions matching TRBD1. V lost 8 bases to trimming and J lost 12 bases; unmatched junction nucleotides: 12. The CDR3 contains 15 residues. Germline values: CDR1 MGHDK, CDR2 SYGVNS. CDR3 amino acids: CASSPGTGGSGPLHF. CDR3 coding DNA: TGTGCCAGCTCCCCCGGGACAGGGGGAAGTGGACCCCTCCACTTT.

This rearrangement joins TRBV4-3 to TRBJ2-1; 7 positions agree with TRBD2. CDR1 and CDR2 (germline): LGHNA, YSLEER. The CDR3 loop spans 11 amino acids. V was clipped by 4 bases and J by 10 bases; unmatched bases: 1. CDR3: CASSRAGEQFF. The CDR3 nucleotides read TGCGCCAGCAGCCGAGCGGGGGAGCAGTTCTTC.

The V gene is TRBV19, the J gene TRBJ1-2; 7 bases match TRBD1. The germline V gene encodes CDR1 LNHDA and CDR2 SQIVND (reference sequence). The trim removed 7 bases at V and 8 bases at J, leaving 13 bases unmatched. This CDR3 comprises 14 residues. The CDR3 DNA reads TGTGCCAGTACCGGGGGCGACAGGGCGGTAGGCTACACCTTC. Amino acid sequence: CASTGGDRAVGYTF.

This clone occurred once. The chain is built from TRBV6-1 and TRBJ1-1; 8 bases map to TRBD1. Trimming took 5 bases from V and 6 from J; bases not matched to a gene: 8. The CDR3 totals 14 residues. The germline V gene encodes CDR1 MNHNS and CDR2 SASEGT. In nucleotides, the CDR3 is TGTGCCAGCAGTCCCCTGGGGACAGGCTCTGAAGCTTTCTTT. Its protein product is CASSPLGTGSEAFF.

The chain employs TRBV5-1 and TRBJ2-5, with D hard to call. Trimming stripped 4 bases from V and 7 bases from J, with 20 bases between. Germline assignment: CDR1 SGHRS and CDR2 YFSETQ. The CDR3 is made up of 15 amino acids. The chain's CDR3 is CASSPDGSHGRTQYF. The CDR3 region has the DNA TGCGCCAGCAGCCCGGACGGGTCCCACGGTCGGACCCAGTACTTC.